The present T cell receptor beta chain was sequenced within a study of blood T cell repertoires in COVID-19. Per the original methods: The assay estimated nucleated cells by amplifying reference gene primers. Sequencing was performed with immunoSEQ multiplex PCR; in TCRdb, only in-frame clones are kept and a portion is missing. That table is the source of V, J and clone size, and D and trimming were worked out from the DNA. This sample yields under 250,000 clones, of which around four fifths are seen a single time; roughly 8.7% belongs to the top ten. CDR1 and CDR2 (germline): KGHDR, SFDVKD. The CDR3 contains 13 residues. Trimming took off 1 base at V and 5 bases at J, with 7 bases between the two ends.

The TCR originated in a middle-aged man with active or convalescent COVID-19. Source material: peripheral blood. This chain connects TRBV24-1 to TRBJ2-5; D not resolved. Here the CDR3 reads CATSDFNRETQYF. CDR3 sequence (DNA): TGTGCCACCAGTGATTTCAATCGGGAGACCCAGTACTTC.